What follows is one T cell receptor (beta chain) and its context. The CDR3 length is 14 residues. V lost 2 bases and J lost 0, with 9 bases in between. Per the germline V gene, CDR1 is SQVTM and CDR2 is ANQGSEA. The data originate from a study of T cells in Graves' hyperthyroidism and ophthalmopathy. RNA transcripts were the template for amplifying TCR beta CDR3 regions. The TCR CDR3 first-round RT-PCR relied on the HTBI primer set. TCRdb recomputed calls from the multiplex PCR reads with MiXCR, one row per CDR3 protein. The sample holds hundreds of thousands of distinct CDR3 sequences; roughly a sixth are singletons and the top ten take 16%. Newly diagnosed hyperthyroidism, duration under 2 months, in patients aged 18 to 65.

V usage is TRBV29-1 and J usage is TRBJ2-3, with TRBD2 as a possible D gene (5 bases). The sequence derives from a woman in her fifties or sixties with Graves' hyperthyroidism that later progressed to Graves' ophthalmopathy. Sequenced input: blood. In nucleotides, the CDR3 is TGCAGCGTTGAAAGAGGGTGGAGCACAGATACGCAGTATTTT. Translation: CSVERGWSTDTQYF.